The 7 T cell receptor beta chains given below trace back to one sample, sequenced in a study of T cell clusters in autoimmune cytopenias. TRB rearrangements were amplified by touch-down multiplex PCR with mixed TRB-A/B primers. From the multiplex PCR reads, TCRdb lists one entry per CDR3 protein and no DNA. Its listing shows about 3,400 distinct CDR3 sequences. TRB was amplified from about 260 ng of peripheral blood genomic DNA per sample. The same data also went into a second study, on T cell repertoires in aging, cancer and after chemotherapy.

The sample taken for sequencing was peripheral blood. These receptors came from a human donor in good health.

This chain joins TRBV7-2 and TRBJ2-5; the TRBD2 assignment by TCRdb is unverifiable without DNA. Per the germline V gene, CDR1 is SGHTA and CDR2 is FQGNSA. This CDR3 spans 12 amino acids. The CDR3 here is CANSSLAETQYF. The variable domain in full, with the rest retrieved from reference TRBV7-2 and TRBJ2-5, is GAGVSQSPSNKVTEKGKDVELRCDPISGHTALYWYRQSLGQGLEFLIYFQGNSAPDKSGLPSDRFSAERTGGSVSTLTIQRTQQEDSAVYLCANSSLAETQYFGPGTRLLVL.

The gene calls are TRBV28 and TRBJ2-3; TCRdb's assignment of TRBD1 cannot be checked, as there is no DNA. Per germline, CDR1 MDHEN and CDR2 SYDVKM. This CDR3 is 15 amino acids long. The CDR3 sequence: CASSSGGTSTDTQYF.

This clonotype is deemed medium-sized by its frequency. The rearrangement links TRBV7-9 to TRBJ2-1; the D gene TCRdb calls, TRBD1, cannot be checked with no DNA. The germline gives CDR1 SEHNR, CDR2 FQNEAQ (reference sequence). The CDR3 has 16 residues. The CDR3 is CASSFPGTLPVNEQFF.

This clonotype is labeled medium-sized (0.01 to 0.1%) based on frequency. The rearrangement uses TRBV6-5 and TRBJ2-3; the TCRdb D gene call, TRBD2, has no DNA to confirm it. Germline loops: CDR1 MNHEY, CDR2 SVGAGI. This CDR3 has 17 residues. CDR3 loop: CASSYSTSGTDTDTQYF.

In terms of frequency, this clonotype is medium-sized. The rearrangement uses TRBV7-9 and TRBJ2-5; TCRdb returns TRBD1, unconfirmable since there is no DNA. In germline, CDR1 is SEHNR, CDR2 FQNEAQ (reference sequence). The CDR3 consists of 13 residues. CDR3 sequence reads: CASSPPDRATQYF.

Measured by frequency, this clonotype is medium-sized. This chain links TRBV10-3 with TRBJ2-3. CDR1 and CDR2 from the germline V gene are ENHRY and SYGVKD. The CDR3 totals 13 residues. CDR3 loop: CAISEDVIDTQYF.

Its frequency marks this clonotype as medium-sized (0.01 to 0.1%). The J gene is TRBJ1-2, the V gene TRBV20-1. Germline assignment: CDR1 DFQATT and CDR2 SNEGSKA (reference sequence). CDR3 length: 12 residues. CDR3 sequence reads: CSASRADYGYTF.